The T cell receptor (beta chain) under discussion was sequenced for a study of early T cells in non-severe SARS-CoV-2 infection. Study outcomes and limitations: There was a bias toward anti-spike CD8 responses in VDJdb matching, which missed private and CD4 specificities.

The CDR3 consists of 15 residues. V gave up 3 bases and J gave up 4 bases; unmatched junction bases: 9. In germline, CDR1 is SGHNT, CDR2 YYREEE (reference sequence). Concerning this clonotype itself: What it recognizes is unknown.

Unique molecular identifier tags were affixed to discrete cDNA molecules. TCRdb re-analysed the 5' RACE reads in MiXCR, keeping a single row per CDR3 protein. This table holds 80,000 to 95,000 distinct CDR3 sequences, 14% found once. The rearrangement links TRBV5-4 to TRBJ1-2; 7 bases are shared with TRBD1. This TCR was sampled from an adult who was a healthcare worker with PCR-confirmed SARS-CoV-2 infection or an uninfected control (not recorded which). Input material: whole blood. The DNA of the CDR3 is TGTGCCAGCAGCTCCGACAGGGTGACCCCCTATGGCTACACCTTC. This translates into CASSSDRVTPYGYTF.